This TCR beta chain was profiled in a study of cytotoxic CD8 clonotypes in ibrutinib-treated CLL. Study overall: Response samples came after a median roughly 13 months of treatment, range 6 to 36. Among the samples, the mean was about 260,000 productive templates and over 90,000 productive rearrangements.

The germline V gene has CDR1 SGHTA and CDR2 FQGTGA. V gave up 5 bases and J gave up 4 bases; unmatched junction bases: 6. The length of the CDR3 is 14 residues. Sequencing was performed with immunoSEQ multiplex PCR; in TCRdb, only in-frame clones are kept and a portion is missing. The profile shows approximately 340,000 clones, roughly 71% of them singletons. The receptor was derived from a human donor with chronic lymphocytic leukemia. The V and J genes are TRBV7-3 and TRBJ1-1, with 8 nucleotides matching TRBD1. The material was PBMCs, obtained after 36 months of ibrutinib treatment. The CDR3 DNA reads TGTGCCAGCAGCCCCGGACAGGGTTCCACTGAAGCTTTCTTT. Translating it yields CASSPGQGSTEAFF.